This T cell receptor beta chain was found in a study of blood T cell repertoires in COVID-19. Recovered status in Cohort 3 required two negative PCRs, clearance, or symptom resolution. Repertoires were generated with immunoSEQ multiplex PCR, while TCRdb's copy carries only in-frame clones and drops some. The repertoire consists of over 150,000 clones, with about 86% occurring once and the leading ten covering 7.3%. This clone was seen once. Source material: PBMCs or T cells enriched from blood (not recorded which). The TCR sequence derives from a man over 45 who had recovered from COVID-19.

For the CDR3, the DNA is TGCAGCGTTGCTTCAGGGGCGGATACGCAGTATTTT. Protein sequence: CSVASGADTQYF. V is TRBV29-1 and J is TRBJ2-3, with D perhaps TRBD1 (6 bases). Per the germline V gene, CDR1 is SQVTM and CDR2 is ANQGSEA. Trimming pared 4 bases from V and 6 bases from J, leaving 11 bases between. The CDR3 is made up of 12 amino acids.